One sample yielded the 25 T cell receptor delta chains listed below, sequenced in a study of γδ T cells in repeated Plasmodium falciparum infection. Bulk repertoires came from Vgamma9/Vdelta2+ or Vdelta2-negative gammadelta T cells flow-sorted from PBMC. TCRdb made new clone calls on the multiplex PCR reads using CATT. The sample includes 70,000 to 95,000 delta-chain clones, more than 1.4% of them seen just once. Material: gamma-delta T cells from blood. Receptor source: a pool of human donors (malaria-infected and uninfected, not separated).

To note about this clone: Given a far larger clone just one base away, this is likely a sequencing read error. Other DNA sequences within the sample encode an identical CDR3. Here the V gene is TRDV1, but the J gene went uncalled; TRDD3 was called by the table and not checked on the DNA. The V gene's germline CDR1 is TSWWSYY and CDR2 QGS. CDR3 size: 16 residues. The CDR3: CALGDPLGQYTDKLIF. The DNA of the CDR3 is TGTGCTCTTGGGGACCCTCTGGGGCAGTACACCGATAAACTCATCTTC.

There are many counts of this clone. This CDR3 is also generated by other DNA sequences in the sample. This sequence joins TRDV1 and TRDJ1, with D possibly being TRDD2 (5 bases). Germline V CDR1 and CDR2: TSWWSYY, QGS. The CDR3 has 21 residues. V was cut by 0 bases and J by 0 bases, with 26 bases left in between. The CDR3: CALGELELYRGRAFNTDKLIF. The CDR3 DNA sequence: TGTGCTCTTGGGGAACTAGAATTATATCGTGGTCGGGCCTTCAACACCGATAAACTCATCTTT.

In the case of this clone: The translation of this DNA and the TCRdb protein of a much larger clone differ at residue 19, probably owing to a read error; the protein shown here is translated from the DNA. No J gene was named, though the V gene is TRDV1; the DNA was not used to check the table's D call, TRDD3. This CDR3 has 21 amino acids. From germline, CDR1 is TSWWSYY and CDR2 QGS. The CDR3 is CALGELEATGITGGRTDKPIF. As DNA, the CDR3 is TGTGCTCTTGGGGAACTCGAAGCTACTGGGATTACTGGGGGGCGCACCGATAAACCCATCTTT.

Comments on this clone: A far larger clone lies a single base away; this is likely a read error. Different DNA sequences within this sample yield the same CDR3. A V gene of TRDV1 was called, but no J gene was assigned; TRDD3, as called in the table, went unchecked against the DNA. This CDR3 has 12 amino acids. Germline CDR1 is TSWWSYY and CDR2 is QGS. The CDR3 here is CALGEPSDKLIF. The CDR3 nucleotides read TGTGCTCTTGGGGAACCCTCCGATAAGCTCATCTTT.

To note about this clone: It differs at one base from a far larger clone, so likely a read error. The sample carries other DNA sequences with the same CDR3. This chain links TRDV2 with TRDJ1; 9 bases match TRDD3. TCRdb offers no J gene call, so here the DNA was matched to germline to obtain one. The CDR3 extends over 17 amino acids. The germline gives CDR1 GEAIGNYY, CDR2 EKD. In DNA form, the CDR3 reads TGCGCCTGTGACATGGTAGGGGATACGCGATTCACCGATAAACTCATCTTT. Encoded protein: CACDMVGDTRFTDKLIF.

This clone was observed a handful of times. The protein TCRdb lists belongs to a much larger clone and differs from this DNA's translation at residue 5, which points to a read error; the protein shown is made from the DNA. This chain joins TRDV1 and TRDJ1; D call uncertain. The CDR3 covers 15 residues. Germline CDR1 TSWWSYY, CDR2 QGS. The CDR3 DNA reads TGTGCTCTTGGGAAACTCAACTTCAACGGCGATAAACTCATCTTT. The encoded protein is CALGKLNFNGDKLIF.

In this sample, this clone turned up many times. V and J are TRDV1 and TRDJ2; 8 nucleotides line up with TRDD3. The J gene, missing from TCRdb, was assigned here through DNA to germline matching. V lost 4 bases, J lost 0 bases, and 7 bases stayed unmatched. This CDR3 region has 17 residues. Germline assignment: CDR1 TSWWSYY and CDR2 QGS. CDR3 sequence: CALGVWGRGALTAQLFF. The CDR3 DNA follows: TGTGCTCTTGGGGTCTGGGGGAGAGGGGCTTTGACAGCACAACTCTTCTTT.

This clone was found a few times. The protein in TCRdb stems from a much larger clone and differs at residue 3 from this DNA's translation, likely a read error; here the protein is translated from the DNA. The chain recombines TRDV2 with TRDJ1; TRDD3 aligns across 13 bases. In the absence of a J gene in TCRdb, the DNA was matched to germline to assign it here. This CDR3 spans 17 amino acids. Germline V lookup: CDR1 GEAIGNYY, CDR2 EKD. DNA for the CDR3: TGTGCCTATGACAGCCTACTGGGGGATACGGGCACCGATAAACTCATCTTT. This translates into CAYDSLLGDTGTDKLIF.

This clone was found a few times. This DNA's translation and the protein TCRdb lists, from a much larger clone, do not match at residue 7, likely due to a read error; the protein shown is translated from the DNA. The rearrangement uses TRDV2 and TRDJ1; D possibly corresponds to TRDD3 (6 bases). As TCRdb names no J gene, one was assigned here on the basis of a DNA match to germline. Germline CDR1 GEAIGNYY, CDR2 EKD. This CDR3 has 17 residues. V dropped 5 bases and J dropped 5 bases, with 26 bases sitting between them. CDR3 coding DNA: TGTGCCTGTGCGGCCCTCAGCTTCTCCGGGGATGGGGATAAACTCATCTTT. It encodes CACAALSFSGDGDKLIF.

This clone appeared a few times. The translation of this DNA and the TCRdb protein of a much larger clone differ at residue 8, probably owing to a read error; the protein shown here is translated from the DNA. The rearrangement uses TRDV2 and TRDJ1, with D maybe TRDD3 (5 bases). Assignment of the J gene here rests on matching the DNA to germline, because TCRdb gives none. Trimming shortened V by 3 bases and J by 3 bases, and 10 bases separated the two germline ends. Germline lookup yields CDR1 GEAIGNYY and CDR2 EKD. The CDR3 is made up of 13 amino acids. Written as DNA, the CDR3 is TGTGCCTGTGACGGTTGGGGAGCCGATAAACTCATCTTT. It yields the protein CACDGWGADKLIF.

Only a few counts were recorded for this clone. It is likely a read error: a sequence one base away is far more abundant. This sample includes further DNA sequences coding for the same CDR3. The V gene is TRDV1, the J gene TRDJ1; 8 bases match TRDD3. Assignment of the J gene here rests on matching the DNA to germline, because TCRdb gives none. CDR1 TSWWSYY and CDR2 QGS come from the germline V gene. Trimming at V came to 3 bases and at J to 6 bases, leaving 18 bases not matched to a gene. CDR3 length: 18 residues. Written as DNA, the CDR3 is TGTGCTCTTGGGGACAGGGACGGTAGGGGGATAATCGGGTATAAACTCATCTTT. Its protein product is CALGDRDGRGIIGYKLIF.

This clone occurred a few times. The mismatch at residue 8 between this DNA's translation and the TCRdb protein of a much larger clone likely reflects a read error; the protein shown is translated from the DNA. In DNA form, the CDR3 reads TGTGCTCTTGGGGAACTGTCCAACTGGGGGACCCCCTATAGTAAACTCATCTTT. Encoded protein: CALGELSNWGTPYSKLIF. The genes are TRDV1 and TRDJ1, with 9 bases matching TRDD3. Germline assignment: CDR1 TSWWSYY and CDR2 QGS. This CDR3 spans 18 amino acids. V lost 0 bases and J lost 7; bases outside the gene matches: 15.

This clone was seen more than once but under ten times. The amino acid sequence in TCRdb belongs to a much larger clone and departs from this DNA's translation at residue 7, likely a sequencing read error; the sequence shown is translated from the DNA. CDR3 DNA: TGTGCCTGTGGTTCTACTGAGACCCTCGGTGCCGATAAACTCATCTTT. It codes for CACGSTETLGADKLIF. The rearrangement joins TRDV2 to TRDJ1; D is ambiguous. As TCRdb names no J gene, one was assigned here on the basis of a DNA match to germline. The CDR3 has 16 residues. Germline CDR1 is GEAIGNYY and CDR2 is EKD. The germline V and J ends were trimmed by 5 bases and 3 bases, with 21 bases remaining between them.

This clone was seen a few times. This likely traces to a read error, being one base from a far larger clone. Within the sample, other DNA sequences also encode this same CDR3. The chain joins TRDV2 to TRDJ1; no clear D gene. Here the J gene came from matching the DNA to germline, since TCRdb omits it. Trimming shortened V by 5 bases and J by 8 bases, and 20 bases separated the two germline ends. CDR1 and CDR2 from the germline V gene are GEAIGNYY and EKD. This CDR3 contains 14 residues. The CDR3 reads CACVPGTEALKLIF. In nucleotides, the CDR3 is TGTGCCTGTGTCCCAGGTACCGAGGCCCTAAAACTCATCTTT.

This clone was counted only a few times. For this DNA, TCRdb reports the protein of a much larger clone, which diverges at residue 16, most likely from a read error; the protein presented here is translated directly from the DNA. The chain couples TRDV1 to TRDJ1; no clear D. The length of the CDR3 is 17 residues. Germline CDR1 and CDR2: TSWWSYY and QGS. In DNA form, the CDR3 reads TGTGCTCTTGGGGAAGGAACAAGGAGCCCGTCCTCCGATAAACTCACCTTT. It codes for CALGEGTRSPSSDKLTF.

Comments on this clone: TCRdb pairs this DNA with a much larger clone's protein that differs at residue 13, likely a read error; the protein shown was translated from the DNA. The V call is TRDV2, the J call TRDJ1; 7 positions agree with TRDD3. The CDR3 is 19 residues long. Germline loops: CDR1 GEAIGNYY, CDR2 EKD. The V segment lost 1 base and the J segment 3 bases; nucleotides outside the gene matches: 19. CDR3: CACDTLRGGHPFDPDKLIF. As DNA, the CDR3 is TGTGCCTGTGACACATTGCGTGGGGGACACCCTTTCGACCCCGATAAACTCATCTTT.

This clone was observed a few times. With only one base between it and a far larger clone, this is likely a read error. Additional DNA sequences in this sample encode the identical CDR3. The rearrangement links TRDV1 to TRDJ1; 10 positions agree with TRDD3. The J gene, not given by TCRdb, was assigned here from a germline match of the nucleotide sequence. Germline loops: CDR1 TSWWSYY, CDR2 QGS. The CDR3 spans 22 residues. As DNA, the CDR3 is TGTGCCCTTGGGGAACGGCGTGGTACTGGGGGATTCTACCTTCTTTACACCGATAAACTCATCTTT. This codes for CALGERRGTGGFYLLYTDKLIF.

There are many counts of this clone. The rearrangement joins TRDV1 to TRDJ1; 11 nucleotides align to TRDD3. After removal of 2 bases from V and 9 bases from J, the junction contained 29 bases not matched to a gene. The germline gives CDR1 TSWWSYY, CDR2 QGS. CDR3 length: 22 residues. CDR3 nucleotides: TGTGCTCTTGGGGAAGTATCATTCCCCCACTCACCGTACTGGGGGATAGGTGGAGAACTCATCTTT. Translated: CALGEVSFPHSPYWGIGGELIF.

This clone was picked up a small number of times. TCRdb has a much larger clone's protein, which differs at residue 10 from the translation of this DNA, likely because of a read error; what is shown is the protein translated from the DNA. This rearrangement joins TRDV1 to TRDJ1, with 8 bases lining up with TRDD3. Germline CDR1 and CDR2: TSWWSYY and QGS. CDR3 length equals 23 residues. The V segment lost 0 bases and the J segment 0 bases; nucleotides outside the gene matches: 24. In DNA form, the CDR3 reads TGTGCTCTTGGGGAACTTCTCTGGGCAGCTGGTGGTTGGGGGATTTTTTACACCGATAAACTCATCTTT. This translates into CALGELLWAAGGWGIFYTDKLIF.

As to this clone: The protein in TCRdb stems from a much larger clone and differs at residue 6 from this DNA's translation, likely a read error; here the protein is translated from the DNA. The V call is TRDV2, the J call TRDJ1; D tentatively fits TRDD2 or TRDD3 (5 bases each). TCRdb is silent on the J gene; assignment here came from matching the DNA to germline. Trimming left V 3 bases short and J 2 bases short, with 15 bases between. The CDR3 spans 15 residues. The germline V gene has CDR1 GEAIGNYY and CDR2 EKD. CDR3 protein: CACDQTSRGTDKLIF. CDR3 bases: TGTGCCTGTGACCAAACTTCCCGGGGAACCGATAAACTCATCTTT.

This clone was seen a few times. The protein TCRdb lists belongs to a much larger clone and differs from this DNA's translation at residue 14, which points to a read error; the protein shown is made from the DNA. The CDR3 here is CACDTVGGYAAPYADKLIF. DNA of the CDR3: TGTGCCTGTGACACCGTTGGGGGATACGCTGCACCGTACGCCGATAAACTCATCTTT. The V and J genes are TRDV2 and TRDJ1, with 11 bases aligning to TRDD3. Here the J gene came from matching the DNA to germline, since TCRdb omits it. V was pared by 0 bases and J by 3 bases, with 14 bases of the junction left unmatched. The CDR3 totals 19 residues. The germline V gene encodes CDR1 GEAIGNYY and CDR2 EKD.

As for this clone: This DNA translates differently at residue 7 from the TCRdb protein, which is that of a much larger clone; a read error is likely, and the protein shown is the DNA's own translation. The CDR3 loop reads CALGEWIGADKLIF. The CDR3 DNA follows: TGTGCTCTTGGGGAATGGATTGGCGCCGATAAACTCATCTTT. The chain couples TRDV1 to TRDJ1; D gene ambiguous. V gave up 2 bases and J gave up 3 bases, with 10 bases separating them. This CDR3 is built from 14 residues. Germline CDR1 is TSWWSYY and CDR2 is QGS.

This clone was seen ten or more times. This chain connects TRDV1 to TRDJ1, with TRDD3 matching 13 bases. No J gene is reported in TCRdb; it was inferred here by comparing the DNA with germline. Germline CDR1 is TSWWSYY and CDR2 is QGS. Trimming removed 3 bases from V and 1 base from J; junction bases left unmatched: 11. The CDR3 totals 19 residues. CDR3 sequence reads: CALGDHYWGIRVFTDKLIF. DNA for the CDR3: TGTGCTCTTGGGGACCATTACTGGGGGATACGCGTTTTCACCGATAAACTCATCTTT.

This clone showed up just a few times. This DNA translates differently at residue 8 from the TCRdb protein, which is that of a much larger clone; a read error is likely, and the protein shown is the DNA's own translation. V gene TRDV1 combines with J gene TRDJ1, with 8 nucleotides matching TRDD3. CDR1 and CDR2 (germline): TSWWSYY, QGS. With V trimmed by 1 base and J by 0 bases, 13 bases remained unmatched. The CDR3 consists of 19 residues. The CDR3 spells CALGEHPTYWGDHTDKLIF. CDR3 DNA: TGTGCTCTTGGGGAACACCCCACCTACTGGGGGGACCACACCGATAAACTCATCTTT.

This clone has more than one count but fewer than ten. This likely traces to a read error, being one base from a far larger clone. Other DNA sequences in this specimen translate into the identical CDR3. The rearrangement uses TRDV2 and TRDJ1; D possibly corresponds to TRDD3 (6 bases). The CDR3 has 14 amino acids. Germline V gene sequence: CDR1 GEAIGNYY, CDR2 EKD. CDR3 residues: CACDAIGGKDKLIF. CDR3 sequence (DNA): TGTGCCTGTGACGCCATAGGGGGAAAGGATAAGCTCATCTTT.